The 31 T cell receptor beta chains below come from one sample, sequenced in a study of T cell responses to AZD1222 COVID-19 vaccine. Sequencing was performed with immunoSEQ multiplex PCR; in TCRdb, only in-frame clones are kept and a portion is missing. The sample shows about 110,000 clones, about nine tenths of them seen only once. This specimen was peripheral blood, taken on day 0 of AZD1222 vaccination. These receptors were obtained from an adult in good health.

This clone was found once. The chain joins TRBV13 to TRBJ2-7, with TRBD2 matching over 7 bases. The trim removed 5 bases at V and 5 bases at J, leaving 12 bases unmatched. The CDR3 runs 15 residues. Germline V lookup: CDR1 PRHDT, CDR2 FYEKMQ (reference sequence). Here the CDR3 DNA reads TGTGCCAGCAGCCATTTCTCGGGGGGTAGGAACGAGCAGTACTTC. This gives the protein CASSHFSGGRNEQYF.

CDR3 nucleotide sequence: TGCGCCAGCAGTGACCTGGACAGGGAAGGCGAAAAACTGTTTTTT. It yields the protein CASSDLDREGEKLFF. V usage is TRBV10-2 and J usage is TRBJ1-4, with 8 bases lining up with TRBD1. The ends lost 3 bases at V and 8 bases at J; junction bases unmatched: 8. Germline assignment: CDR1 WSHSY and CDR2 SAAADI. This CDR3 spans 15 amino acids.

The rearrangement joins TRBV28 to TRBJ1-5; D uncertain. Trimming cost V 7 bases and J 3 bases, with 10 bases left between them. Germline-derived CDR1 and CDR2 are MDHEN and SYDVKM. This CDR3 has 13 amino acids. The CDR3 DNA sequence: TGTGCCAGCATTAAGGCTACCAATCAGCCCCAGCATTTT. This gives the protein CASIKATNQPQHF.

The rearrangement links TRBV30 to TRBJ2-4; no definite D call. Per germline, CDR1 GTSNPN and CDR2 SVGIG (reference sequence). V was clipped by 3 bases and J by 2 bases, with 8 bases between them. The length of the CDR3 is 13 residues. Here the CDR3 DNA reads TGTGCCTGGAGACATGGGCCCAAAAACATTCAGTACTTC. Its protein is CAWRHGPKNIQYF.

The V and J genes are TRBV29-1 and TRBJ2-1, with TRBD1 identical over 7 bases. The CDR3 runs to 15 residues. The germline V gene encodes CDR1 SQVTM and CDR2 ANQGSEA. V dropped 5 bases and J dropped 0; count of bases not matched to a gene: 7. Here the CDR3 reads CSVIGTVFSYNEQFF. The CDR3 DNA follows: TGCAGCGTTATCGGGACAGTCTTCTCCTACAATGAGCAGTTCTTC.

DNA of the CDR3: TGTGCCAGCAGTTTAGTTATCCACGAGCAGTACTTC. Its protein is CASSLVIHEQYF. The J gene is TRBJ2-7, the V gene TRBV12-3 or TRBV12-4; D is unresolved. This CDR3 comprises 12 residues. Trimming stripped 1 base from V and 5 bases from J, with 6 bases between.

The chain is built from TRBV7-8 and TRBJ1-3; no clear D. Trimming shortened V by 6 bases and J by 4 bases, and 16 bases separated the two germline ends. The CDR3 has 15 residues. Germline lookup yields CDR1 SGHVS and CDR2 FQNEAQ. CDR3 bases: TGTGCCAGCAGGCGTAGCCCCGGGAAAGGAAACACCATATATTTT. Protein: CASRRSPGKGNTIYF.

This chain connects TRBV27 to TRBJ1-2; 11 bases map to TRBD1. CDR1 MNHEY and CDR2 SMNVEV come from the germline V gene (reference sequence). The CDR3 totals 15 residues. Trimming removed 4 bases from V and 2 bases from J; junction bases left unmatched: 3. The CDR3, as DNA: TGTGCCAGCAGTTCCTGGACAGGGGGCAACTATGGCTACACCTTC. Translated, it gives CASSSWTGGNYGYTF.

J is TRBJ1-2 and V is TRBV7-8; D might be TRBD1 (6 bases). Per germline, CDR1 SGHVS and CDR2 FQNEAQ. V dropped 3 bases and J dropped 2 bases, with 7 bases sitting between them. CDR3 size: 13 residues. The CDR3 loop is CASSFDRNYGYTF. As DNA, the CDR3 is TGTGCCAGCAGCTTTGACAGGAACTATGGCTACACCTTC.

The chain joins TRBV6-4 to TRBJ1-1; D remains ambiguous. The CDR3 is 11 residues long. Germline V gives CDR1 MRHNA, CDR2 SNTAGT. With 3 bases removed from V and 5 bases from J, the gap between germline ends came to 4 bases. The CDR3 coding sequence is TGTGCCAGCAGTGAGGGAACTGAAGCTTTCTTT. It codes for CASSEGTEAFF.

V usage is TRBV28 and J usage is TRBJ1-2; D is unclear. V was cut by 2 bases and J by 1 base, with 8 bases left in between. CDR1 and CDR2 (germline): MDHEN, SYDVKM. The length of the CDR3 is 14 residues. The CDR3: CASSLGGSNYGYTF. The CDR3 DNA follows: TGTGCCAGCAGTTTAGGAGGGAGTAACTATGGCTACACCTTC.

The genes are TRBV30 and TRBJ2-2; D not resolved. The V end was cut by 0 bases, the J end by 5 bases, with 13 bases between. Germline V lookup: CDR1 GTSNPN, CDR2 SVGIG (reference sequence). The CDR3 totals 15 residues. The CDR3 DNA sequence: TGTGCCTGGAGTGTGGGTAGGGTGGTGACCGGGGAGCTGTTTTTT. Protein sequence: CAWSVGRVVTGELFF. Supplemented by reference TRBV30 and TRBJ2-2, the full variable domain reads SQTIHQWPATLVQPVGSPLSLECTVEGTSNPNLYWYRQAAGRGLQLLFYSVGIGQISSEVPQNLSASRPQDRQFILSSKKLLLSDSGFYLCAWSVGRVVTGELFFGEGSRLTVL.

This clone was seen only once. The chain recombines TRBV7-7 with TRBJ2-2; D ambiguous. With 5 bases removed from V and 5 bases from J, the gap between germline ends came to 9 bases. Germline CDR1 reads SSHAT; CDR2 reads FNYEAQ (reference sequence). CDR3 size: 13 residues. The CDR3 nucleotides read TGTGCCAGCAGCCCTACAGTTACCGGGGAGCTGTTTTTT. Translation: CASSPTVTGELFF.

This clone was detected only a few times. J is TRBJ1-4 and V is TRBV27; no definite D call. Trimming stripped 6 bases from V and 0 bases from J, with 11 bases between. The length of the CDR3 is 15 residues. The V gene's germline CDR1 is MNHEY and CDR2 SMNVEV (reference sequence). The CDR3 region is CASSAYLATNEKLFF. The CDR3 DNA is TGTGCCAGCAGCGCTTACCTAGCAACTAATGAAAAACTGTTTTTT.

The chain carries TRBV4-1 and TRBJ1-2; unclear D gene. V was clipped by 3 bases and J by 5 bases, with 13 bases between them. CDR3 length: 14 residues. CDR1 and CDR2 from the germline V gene are MGHRA and YSYEKL. The CDR3 coding sequence is TGCGCCAGCAGCCATTCCCGAGCGTCATATGGCTACACCTTC. This encodes CASSHSRASYGYTF.

This rearrangement joins TRBV28 to TRBJ1-2; TRBD1 might be the D (6 bases). V was pared by 8 bases and J by 2 bases, with 15 bases between. The CDR3 spans 14 residues. CDR1 is MDHEN, CDR2 SYDVKM, per germline. The CDR3 spells CASWWGRANYGYTF. In DNA, the CDR3 is TGTGCCAGCTGGTGGGGGCGGGCCAACTATGGCTACACCTTC.

J is TRBJ2-2 and V is TRBV4-1, with D perhaps given as TRBD1 or TRBD2 (5 bases each). The CDR3 covers 17 residues. V was pared by 1 base and J by 3 bases, with 15 bases between. Germline lookup yields CDR1 MGHRA and CDR2 YSYEKL. CDR3 protein: CASSQARDRYDTGELFF. CDR3 nucleotide sequence: TGCGCCAGCAGCCAAGCTCGGGACCGATATGACACCGGGGAGCTGTTTTTT.

V and J are TRBV7-9 and TRBJ1-2; no clear D gene. The V end lost 1 base, the J end lost 7 bases, and 10 bases lay between the germline ends. The CDR3 length is 13 residues. In germline, CDR1 is SEHNR, CDR2 FQNEAQ (reference sequence). Here the CDR3 reads CASSLEGSGGYTF. CDR3 in DNA: TGTGCCAGCAGCTTAGAGGGTTCGGGTGGCTACACCTTC.

This clone was detected only a few times. The chain has TRBV27 and TRBJ1-2; D call uncertain. The CDR3 spans 13 residues. Trimming removed 8 bases from V and 6 bases from J, with 16 bases in between. The germline V gene encodes CDR1 MNHEY and CDR2 SMNVEV (reference sequence). The CDR3 DNA reads TGTGCCAGCGGATCCCACCGGGCGGATGGCTACACCTTC. This translates into CASGSHRADGYTF.

CDR3 in DNA: TGTGCCAGCAGCTCTCCGGGACAGGGGAGGGAAAGCACTGAAGCTTTCTTT. Translating it yields CASSSPGQGRESTEAFF. This rearrangement joins TRBV3-1 (or the pseudogene TRBV3-2) to TRBJ1-1; 10 bases map to TRBD1. Trimming at V came to 5 bases and at J to 4 bases, leaving 13 bases not matched to a gene. In germline, CDR1 is LGHDT, CDR2 YNNKEL (reference sequence). The CDR3 extends over 17 amino acids.

This clone was seen just once. The chain links TRBV6-7 to TRBJ2-7; D unclear. TRBV6-7 qualifies as an ORF whose function is uncertain. The V end lost 8 bases, the J end lost 1 base, and 9 bases lay between the germline ends. CDR3 length: 12 residues. The CDR3 nucleotides read TGTGCCAGCCGTACCACGTCCTACGAGCAGTACTTC. Amino acid sequence: CASRTTSYEQYF.

This clone has more than one count but fewer than ten. The chain combines TRBV6-2 or TRBV6-3 with TRBJ1-1, with D possibly being TRBD1 (5 bases). The CDR3 consists of 14 residues. Germline V gene sequence: CDR1 MNHEY, CDR2 SVGEGT. V lost 5 bases and J 4 bases, leaving 14 bases between the germline ends. CDR3 bases: TGTGCCAGCAGTGACGCCACCGGGGCCACTGAAGCTTTCTTT. Translation gives CASSDATGATEAFF.

This chain joins TRBV5-4 and TRBJ2-1, with 7 bases fitting TRBD2. From germline, CDR1 is SGHNT and CDR2 YYREEE (reference sequence). The V and J ends lost 4 bases and 6 bases, in that order; junction bases with no gene match: 10. The CDR3 runs to 15 residues. CDR3 amino acids: CASSRRDYQINEQFF. The CDR3 bases are TGTGCCAGCAGCCGCCGGGACTACCAAATCAATGAGCAGTTCTTC. Using reference TRBV5-4 and TRBJ2-1 for the parts outside the CDR3, the full variable domain is ETGVTQSPTHLIKTRGQQVTLRCSSQSGHNTVSWYQQALGQGPQFIFQYYREEENGRGNFPPRFSGLQFPNYSSELNVNALELDDSALYLCASSRRDYQINEQFFGPGTRLTVL.

The genes are TRBV6-6 and TRBJ1-6; D gene uncertain. Per germline, CDR1 MNHNY and CDR2 SVGAGI (reference sequence). The CDR3 sequence is 13 residues long. Between the trimmed V and J ends, which lost 5 bases and 12 bases, there was a span of 14 bases. The CDR3 here is CASSPGPPRPLHF. The CDR3 nucleotides are TGTGCCAGCAGTCCCGGGCCCCCCCGACCCCTCCACTTT.

The rearrangement links TRBV5-4 to TRBJ2-3, with 12 positions matching TRBD2. This CDR3 contains 16 residues. V shed 3 bases and J 7 bases; nucleotides not matched to a gene: 9. The germline CDR1 and CDR2 sequences are SGHNT and YYREEE (reference sequence). In nucleotides, the CDR3 is TGTGCCAGCAGCTCCGTGACTAGCGGGAGAAAAAATACGCAGTATTTT. It encodes CASSSVTSGRKNTQYF.

The chain has TRBV5-8 and TRBJ1-1; D remains unclear. The CDR3 extends over 13 amino acids. Germline CDR1 SGHTS, CDR2 YDEGEE. The V and J ends lost 1 base and 7 bases respectively, with 11 bases between them. CDR3 in DNA: TGTGCCAGCAGCTTGCCGTCGGGAGGTGAAGCTTTCTTT. Translating gives CASSLPSGGEAFF.

This clone was detected only once. CDR3 nucleotide sequence: TGTGCCAGCAGCTCTACAGGGGGGCGGGCCTACGAGCAGTACTTC. Its protein product is CASSSTGGRAYEQYF. This chain uses TRBV5-5 with TRBJ2-7; 8 bases line up with TRBD1. In germline, CDR1 is SGHKS, CDR2 YYEKEE (reference sequence). The CDR3 extends over 15 amino acids. Germline trimming cut 3 bases from V and 2 bases from J; bases unmatched to any gene: 7.

The chain joins TRBV11-1 to TRBJ2-1; 8 nucleotides align to TRBD2. Germline CDR1 and CDR2: SGHAT and FQDESV (reference sequence). This CDR3 region has 16 residues. V lost 2 bases to trimming and J lost 8 bases; unmatched junction nucleotides: 11. CDR3 residues: CASSLFSGLENDEQFF. The DNA for the CDR3 is TGTGCCAGCAGCTTATTTTCGGGACTAGAAAATGATGAGCAGTTCTTC.

The chain combines TRBV10-3 with TRBJ2-7; TRBD1 matches 9 bases. This CDR3 spans 14 amino acids. Germline V gene data show CDR1 as ENHRY and CDR2 as SYGVKD. V lost 6 bases to trimming and J lost 1 base; unmatched junction nucleotides: 4. The CDR3 protein is CAIRPGQGSYEQYF. CDR3 nucleotides: TGTGCCATCAGGCCGGGACAGGGATCCTACGAGCAGTACTTC.

The V and J genes are TRBV5-5 and TRBJ2-7; the D gene is possibly TRBD1 (7 bases). Trimming took 2 bases from V and 4 from J, leaving 10 bases between them. This CDR3 region has 13 residues. Germline V gives CDR1 SGHKS, CDR2 YYEKEE (reference sequence). The CDR3 DNA sequence: TGTGCCAGCAGCTTTCAGGGGGGTTACGAGCAGTACTTC. Encoded protein: CASSFQGGYEQYF.

The rearrangement uses TRBV6-5 and TRBJ1-6; the D is unclear. V was shortened by 6 bases and J by 9 bases, with 18 bases between the two germline ends. This CDR3 is 15 amino acids long. Germline CDR1 is MNHEY and CDR2 is SVGAGI. Here the CDR3 reads CASSRAALLGSPLHF. CDR3 nucleotides: TGTGCCAGCAGCCGCGCGGCATTATTGGGTTCACCCCTCCACTTT.